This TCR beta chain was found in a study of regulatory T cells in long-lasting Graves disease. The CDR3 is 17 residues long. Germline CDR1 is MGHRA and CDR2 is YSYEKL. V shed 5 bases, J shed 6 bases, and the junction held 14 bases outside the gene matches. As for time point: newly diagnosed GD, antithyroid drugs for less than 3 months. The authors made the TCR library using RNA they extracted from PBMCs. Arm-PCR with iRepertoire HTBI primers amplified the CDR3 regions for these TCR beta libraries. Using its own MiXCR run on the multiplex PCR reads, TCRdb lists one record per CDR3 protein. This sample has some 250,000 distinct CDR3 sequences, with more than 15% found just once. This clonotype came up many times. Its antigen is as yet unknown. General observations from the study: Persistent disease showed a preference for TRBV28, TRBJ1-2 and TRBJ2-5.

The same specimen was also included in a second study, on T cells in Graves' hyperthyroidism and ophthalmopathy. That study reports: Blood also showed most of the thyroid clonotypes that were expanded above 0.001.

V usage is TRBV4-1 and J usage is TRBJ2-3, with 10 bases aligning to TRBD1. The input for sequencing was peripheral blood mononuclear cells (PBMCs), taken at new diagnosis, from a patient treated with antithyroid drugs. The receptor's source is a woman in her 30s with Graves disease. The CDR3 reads CASSKNRDRGVGDTQYF. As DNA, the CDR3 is TGCGCCAGCAGCAAAAACCGGGACAGGGGAGTAGGGGATACGCAGTATTTT.